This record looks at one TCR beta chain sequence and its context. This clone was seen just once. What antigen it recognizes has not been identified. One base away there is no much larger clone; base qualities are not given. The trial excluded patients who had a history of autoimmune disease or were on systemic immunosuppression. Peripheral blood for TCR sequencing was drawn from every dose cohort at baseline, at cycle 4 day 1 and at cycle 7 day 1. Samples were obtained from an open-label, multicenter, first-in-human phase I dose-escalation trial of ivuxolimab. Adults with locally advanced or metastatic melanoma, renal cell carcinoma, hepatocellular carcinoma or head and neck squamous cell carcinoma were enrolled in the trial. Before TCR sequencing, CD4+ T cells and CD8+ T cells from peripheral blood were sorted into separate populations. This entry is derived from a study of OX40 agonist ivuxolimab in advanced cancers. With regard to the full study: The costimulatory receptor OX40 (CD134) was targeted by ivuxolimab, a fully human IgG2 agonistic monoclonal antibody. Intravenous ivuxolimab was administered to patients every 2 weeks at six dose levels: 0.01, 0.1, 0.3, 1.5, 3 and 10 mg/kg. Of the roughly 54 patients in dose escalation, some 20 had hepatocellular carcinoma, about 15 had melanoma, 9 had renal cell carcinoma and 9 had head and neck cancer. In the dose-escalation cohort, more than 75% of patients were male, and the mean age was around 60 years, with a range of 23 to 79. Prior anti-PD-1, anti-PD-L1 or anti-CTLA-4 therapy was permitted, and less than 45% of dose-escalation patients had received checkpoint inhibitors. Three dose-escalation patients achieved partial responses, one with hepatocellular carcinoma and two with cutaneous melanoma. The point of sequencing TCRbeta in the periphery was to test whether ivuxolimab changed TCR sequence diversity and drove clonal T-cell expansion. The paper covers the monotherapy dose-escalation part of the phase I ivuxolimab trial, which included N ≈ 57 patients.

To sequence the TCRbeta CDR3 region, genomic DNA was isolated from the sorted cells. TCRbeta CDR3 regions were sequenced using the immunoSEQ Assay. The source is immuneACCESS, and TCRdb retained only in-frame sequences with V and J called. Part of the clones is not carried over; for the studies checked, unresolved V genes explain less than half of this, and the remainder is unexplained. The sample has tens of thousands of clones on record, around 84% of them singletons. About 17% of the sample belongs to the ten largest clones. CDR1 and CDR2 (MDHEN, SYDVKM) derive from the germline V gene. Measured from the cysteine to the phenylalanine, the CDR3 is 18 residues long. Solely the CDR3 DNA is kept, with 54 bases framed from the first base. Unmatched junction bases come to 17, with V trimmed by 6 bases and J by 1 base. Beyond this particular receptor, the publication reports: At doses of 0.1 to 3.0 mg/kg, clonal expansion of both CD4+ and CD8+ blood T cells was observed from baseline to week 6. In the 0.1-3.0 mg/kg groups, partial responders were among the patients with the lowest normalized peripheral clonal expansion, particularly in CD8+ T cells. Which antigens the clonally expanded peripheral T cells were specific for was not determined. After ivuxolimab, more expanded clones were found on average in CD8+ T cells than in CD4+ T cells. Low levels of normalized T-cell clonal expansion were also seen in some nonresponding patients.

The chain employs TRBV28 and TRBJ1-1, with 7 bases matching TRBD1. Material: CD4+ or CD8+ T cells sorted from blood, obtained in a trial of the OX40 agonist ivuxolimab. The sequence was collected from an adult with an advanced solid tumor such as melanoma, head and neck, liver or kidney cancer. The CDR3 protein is CASSSTGKGFSRNTEAFF. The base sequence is TGTGCCAGCAGCTCGACAGGGAAGGGGTTCTCTCGGAACACTGAAGCTTTCTTT.